This T cell receptor (beta chain) appears in the sequencing data of a study of Graves' ophthalmopathy and Graves' hyperthyroidism. About this clonotype itself: Its matching antigen is unknown.

Study conclusions and caveats: Most thyroid-expanded clonotypes exceeding 0.001 frequency were also found in blood.

CDR3 length: 14 amino acids. The germline V gene has CDR1 SGHTA and CDR2 FQGNSA. V lost 3 bases to trimming and J lost 3 bases, with 12 bases between them. CDR3 regions of TCR beta were amplified from RNA transcripts. An initial RT-PCR round employing HTBI primers preceded a second-round multiplex PCR. TCRdb itself ran the multiplex PCR reads through MiXCR, one entry per CDR3 protein. The sample records about 400,000 distinct CDR3 sequences, more than 20% being singletons. Other autoimmune diseases, uncontrolled infections, pregnancy or lactation led to the exclusion of patients. Orbital computed tomography and thyroid ultrasound, along with TRAb, serum thyroxine and clinical symptoms, underpinned diagnosis.

The source of this sequence is a woman under 30 with stable Graves' hyperthyroidism. Sequencing input: peripheral blood. The genes are TRBV7-2 and TRBJ2-7; D might be TRBD2 (7 bases). Written as DNA, the CDR3 is TGTGCCAGCAGCTTTGTGGGAGGGGGCTACGAGCAGTACTTC. Translated, it gives CASSFVGGGYEQYF.